Following are 29 T cell receptor beta chains from one sample sequenced in a study of blood T cells in healthy people across ages. The use of a sample-barcoded 5' primer and a J-beta primer mix characterized a second PCR of about 7 to 12 cycles. TCRdb processed the 5' RACE reads anew with MiXCR; each CDR3 protein has one entry. The table records nearly 1 million distinct CDR3 sequences, roughly 51% of them present only once. Sequencing was done on a sample of blood. These receptors were taken from a woman aged 60-75 years in good health.

This clonotype was detected only a few times. The V call is TRBV29-1, the J call TRBJ2-5; a weak D match, TRBD2 (6 bases). The CDR3 is 15 amino acids. Germline CDR1 reads SQVTM; CDR2 reads ANQGSEA. V dropped 7 bases and J dropped 2 bases, with 20 bases sitting between them. The CDR3 spells CSAALSGVPQETQYF. CDR3 DNA: TGCAGCGCAGCTCTCTCGGGGGTCCCTCAAGAGACCCAGTACTTC.

The chain combines TRBV20-1 with TRBJ2-3, with a tentative D call TRBD2 (6 bases). The CDR3 is made up of 13 amino acids. The germline gives CDR1 DFQATT, CDR2 SNEGSKA (reference sequence). The V end lost 3 bases, the J end lost 4 bases, and 11 bases lay between the germline ends. CDR3 nucleotides: TGCAGTGCTAGTCGCCCGGGGGCAGATACGCAGTATTTT. Translating gives CSASRPGADTQYF.

This clonotype showed up just a few times. The rearrangement links TRBV29-1 to TRBJ2-5; TRBD1 aligns across 10 bases. CDR1 and CDR2 (germline): SQVTM, ANQGSEA. Trimming cost V 2 bases and J 4 bases; bases outside gene matches: 4. The length of the CDR3 is 14 residues. CDR3 DNA sequence: TGCAGCGTTGAACCGGGACAGGGGTTAGAGACCCAGTACTTC. Translation: CSVEPGQGLETQYF.

In its sample, this clonotype was seen a few times. The rearrangement joins TRBV7-2 to TRBJ2-5; TRBD2 aligns across 7 bases. This CDR3 comprises 14 residues. With V trimmed by 3 bases and J by 5 bases, 6 bases remained unmatched. The germline CDR1 and CDR2 sequences are SGHTA and FQGNSA. The CDR3 loop is CASSFRAGRETQYF. Here the CDR3 DNA reads TGTGCCAGCAGCTTTAGAGCGGGACGGGAGACCCAGTACTTC.

V usage is TRBV28 and J usage is TRBJ2-3; D gene unclear. The CDR3 spans 11 residues. The ends were cut back, 5 bases at V and 8 bases at J, with 8 bases in the middle. Germline CDR1 is MDHEN and CDR2 is SYDVKM. CDR3: CASSPLITQYF. The CDR3 DNA reads as TGTGCCAGCAGTCCCCTAATTACGCAGTATTTT.

This clonotype was picked up a small number of times. The chain links TRBV7-9 to TRBJ2-3, with D perhaps matching TRBD2 (6 bases). From germline, CDR1 is SEHNR and CDR2 FQNEAQ (reference sequence). CDR3 length equals 16 residues. Trimming removed 5 bases at V and 6 bases at J, with 21 bases between. CDR3 in DNA: TGTGCCAGCAGCCGAAGGCGGGACCCCTATGGGGATACGCAGTATTTT. Translation gives CASSRRRDPYGDTQYF.

The chain is built from TRBV28 and TRBJ2-2, with D perhaps assigned TRBD1 or TRBD2 (6 bases each). The CDR3 has 15 amino acids. The germline V gene encodes CDR1 MDHEN and CDR2 SYDVKM. V was clipped by 6 bases and J by 2 bases, with 13 bases between them. DNA of the CDR3: TGTGCCAGCAGCCAAAGGGGGGTAAACACCGGGGAGCTGTTTTTT. It encodes CASSQRGVNTGELFF.

The V gene is TRBV11-1, the J gene TRBJ2-2; 11 bases map to TRBD2. Losses at the gene ends were 7 bases for V and 5 bases for J; bases not matched to a gene: 6. Germline assignment: CDR1 SGHAT and CDR2 FQDESV (reference sequence). This CDR3 is built from 15 residues. The CDR3 DNA reads as TGTGCCAGCACAAAGACTAGCGGGGTAACCGGGGAGCTGTTTTTT. It yields the protein CASTKTSGVTGELFF.

The chain uses TRBV30 and TRBJ2-1; 7 positions agree with TRBD1. J gave up 3 bases and V 5 bases, and 4 bases lay outside the gene matches. This CDR3 region has 13 residues. Germline V CDR1 and CDR2: GTSNPN, SVGIG (reference sequence). The CDR3 protein is CAWGDSLYNEQFF. The CDR3 DNA reads TGTGCCTGGGGGGACAGTCTCTACAATGAGCAGTTCTTC. The full variable domain, completed using reference TRBV30 and TRBJ2-1, is SQTIHQWPATLVQPVGSPLSLECTVEGTSNPNLYWYRQAAGRGLQLLFYSVGIGQISSEVPQNLSASRPQDRQFILSSKKLLLSDSGFYLCAWGDSLYNEQFFGPGTRLTVL.

This clonotype turned up a few times. CDR3 in amino acids: CASSQAGLAGVYEQFF. CDR3 in DNA: TGTGCCAGCAGCCAAGCGGGACTAGCGGGAGTGTATGAGCAGTTCTTC. J is TRBJ2-1 and V is TRBV4-2; 14 positions agree with TRBD2. The CDR3 is made up of 16 amino acids. Germline V lookup: CDR1 LGHNA, CDR2 YNFKEQ. V was pared by 1 base and J by 8 bases, with 4 bases of the junction left unmatched.

This clonotype was seen a single time. V gene TRBV7-2 combines with J gene TRBJ2-3, with D possibly matching TRBD1 (6 bases). The V and J ends lost 2 bases and 6 bases respectively, with 15 bases between them. Germline CDR1 SGHTA, CDR2 FQGNSA. The CDR3 covers 15 residues. The CDR3 region has the DNA TGTGCCAGCAGCTTAATGAGTGCCCAGGGGGATACGCAGTATTTT. Residues: CASSLMSAQGDTQYF.

The chain couples TRBV20-1 to TRBJ2-6, with no clear D. The CDR3 spans 17 residues. Trimming stripped 1 base from V and 1 base from J, with 14 bases between. Germline loops: CDR1 DFQATT, CDR2 SNEGSKA (reference sequence). The chain's CDR3 is CSARGSFYGSGANVLTF. CDR3 nucleotides: TGCAGTGCTAGAGGGAGTTTCTATGGGTCTGGGGCCAACGTCCTGACTTTC.

The chain is built from TRBV19 and TRBJ2-3; 12 positions agree with TRBD2. V dropped 4 bases and J dropped 7; count of bases not matched to a gene: 6. CDR3 length: 15 residues. Germline V gives CDR1 LNHDA, CDR2 SQIVND (reference sequence). CDR3 residues: CASSTRLAGAHTQYF. The CDR3 DNA reads TGTGCCAGTAGTACAAGACTAGCGGGAGCACATACGCAGTATTTT.

The gene calls are TRBV29-1 and TRBJ2-4; unclear D gene. Germline assignment: CDR1 SQVTM and CDR2 ANQGSEA. The V end lost 2 bases, the J end lost 9 bases, and 17 bases lay between the germline ends. This CDR3 contains 14 residues. CDR3 in DNA: TGCAGCGTTGAAAGGGATCCTAACTCGGGCATTCAGTACTTC. Translating gives CSVERDPNSGIQYF. The whole variable domain, remainder taken from reference TRBV29-1 and TRBJ2-4, is SAVISQKPSRDICQRGTSLTIQCQVDSQVTMMFWYRQQPGQSLTLIATANQGSEATYESGFVIDKFPISRPNLTFSTLTVSNMSPEDSSIYLCSVERDPNSGIQYFGAGTRLSVL.

This chain uses TRBV12-3 or TRBV12-4 with TRBJ2-3, with D tentatively TRBD1 or TRBD2 (5 bases each). The CDR3 has 15 amino acids. Trimming took off 5 bases at V and 5 bases at J, with 17 bases between the two ends. CDR3 loop: CASSARDQLIDTQYF. The DNA of the CDR3 is TGTGCCAGCAGTGCCCGGGACCAACTGATAGATACGCAGTATTTT.

The chain is built from TRBV16 and TRBJ1-4; TRBD1 matches at 7 bases. Germline CDR1 KGHSY, CDR2 FQNENV. The CDR3 consists of 13 residues. The V and J ends lost 4 bases and 11 bases, in that order; junction bases with no gene match: 7. Here the CDR3 DNA reads TGTGCCAGCAGCCGTCTACAGGGGACCAAACTGTTTTTT. Protein: CASSRLQGTKLFF.

This chain joins TRBV28 and TRBJ2-5; tentative D call: TRBD1 (5 bases). Germline assignment: CDR1 MDHEN and CDR2 SYDVKM. This CDR3 contains 16 residues. Trimming stripped 3 bases from V and 11 bases from J, with 25 bases between. The CDR3 loop is CASSLRSVTGTVEQYF. In DNA form, the CDR3 reads TGTGCCAGCAGTTTGAGATCGGTTACAGGCACTGTAGAGCAGTACTTC. The full variable domain, rest sourced from reference TRBV28 and TRBJ2-5, is DVKVTQSSRYLVKRTGEKVFLECVQDMDHENMFWYRQDPGLGLRLIYFSYDVKMKEKGDIPEGYSVSREKKERFSLILESASTNQTSMYLCASSLRSVTGTVEQYFGPGTRLLVL.

This chain uses TRBV20-1 with TRBJ1-6; D remains unclear. The CDR3 totals 15 residues. Trimming cost V 7 bases and J 7 bases, with 20 bases left between them. Germline V lookup: CDR1 DFQATT, CDR2 SNEGSKA (reference sequence). CDR3 coding DNA: TGCAGTGTCCCGGAGACACCACTAGAGAATTCACCCCTCCACTTT. As protein: CSVPETPLENSPLHF.

The V gene is TRBV6-2 or TRBV6-3, the J gene TRBJ2-1; D perhaps matches TRBD2 (6 bases). CDR1 and CDR2 from the germline V gene are MNHEY and SVGEGT. There are 15 residues in the CDR3. V dropped 8 bases and J dropped 0 bases, with 14 bases sitting between them. In DNA, the CDR3 is TGTGCCAGCTGTGCTAGCGACATCTCCTACAATGAGCAGTTCTTC. Translating it yields CASCASDISYNEQFF.

The chain carries TRBV4-1 and TRBJ2-1; the D call may be TRBD1 or TRBD2 (5 bases each). The CDR3 loop spans 15 amino acids. The V and J ends lost 3 bases and 8 bases respectively, with 17 bases between them. Germline CDR1 is MGHRA and CDR2 is YSYEKL. The CDR3 loop is CASSQLGPAGYEQFF. CDR3 nucleotide sequence: TGCGCCAGCAGCCAGCTGGGACCTGCAGGGTATGAGCAGTTCTTC.

This clonotype was detected only a few times. This chain connects TRBV28 to TRBJ2-7; D is unclear. The ends were cut back, 5 bases at V and 5 bases at J, with 16 bases in the middle. The germline CDR1 and CDR2 sequences are MDHEN and SYDVKM. The CDR3 is made up of 14 amino acids. CDR3 coding DNA: TGTGCCAGCAGTCCAGGATCCGGTTTCCACGAGCAGTACTTC. It encodes CASSPGSGFHEQYF. Looking up the rest from reference TRBV28 and TRBJ2-7 gives the full variable domain: DVKVTQSSRYLVKRTGEKVFLECVQDMDHENMFWYRQDPGLGLRLIYFSYDVKMKEKGDIPEGYSVSREKKERFSLILESASTNQTSMYLCASSPGSGFHEQYFGPGTRLTVT.

V is TRBV2 and J is TRBJ1-2; unclear D gene. The CDR3 runs 12 residues. Germline loops: CDR1 SNHLY, CDR2 FYNNEI. Trimming shortened V by 6 bases and J by 8 bases, and 13 bases separated the two germline ends. The CDR3 sequence: CASRLVGWGYTF. The CDR3 nucleotides are TGTGCCAGCAGACTTGTGGGCTGGGGCTACACCTTC.

This clonotype has a handful of counts. In nucleotides, the CDR3 is TGTGCCAGCAGACTATCCCACTACGAGCAGTACTTC. It encodes CASRLSHYEQYF. This rearrangement joins TRBV7-9 to TRBJ2-5; D remains unclear. The J call could be wrong; TRBJ2-7 is a better fit for the DNA end. The CDR3 runs 12 residues. Germline V lookup: CDR1 SEHNR, CDR2 FQNEAQ (reference sequence).

This clonotype was counted between two and nine times. The chain joins TRBV14 to TRBJ2-3; D call uncertain. V was clipped by 2 bases and J by 0 bases, with 9 bases between them. This CDR3 region has 15 residues. CDR1 and CDR2 (germline): SGHDN, FVKESK. The CDR3 bases are TGTGCCAGCAGCCAACGGAGAACTAGCACAGATACGCAGTATTTT. Translation gives CASSQRRTSTDTQYF. The full variable domain, completed using reference TRBV14 and TRBJ2-3, is EAGVTQFPSHSVIEKGQTVTLRCDPISGHDNLYWYRRVMGKEIKFLLHFVKESKQDESGMPNNRFLAERTGGTYSTLKVQPAELEDSGVYFCASSQRRTSTDTQYFGPGTRLTVL.

This clonotype came up a few times. The chain recombines TRBV2 with TRBJ2-3, with D possibly called TRBD1 or TRBD2 (5 bases each). Trimming stripped 4 bases from V and 2 bases from J, with 10 bases between. Germline CDR1 and CDR2: SNHLY and FYNNEI. The CDR3 loop spans 14 amino acids. The CDR3 bases are TGTGCCAGCAGTGGGGACGGAGCCACAGATACGCAGTATTTT. Protein: CASSGDGATDTQYF.

This clonotype was recorded only once. The V and J genes are TRBV15 and TRBJ1-2, with D perhaps matching TRBD1 (5 bases). This CDR3 is 17 amino acids long. Germline lookup yields CDR1 LNHNV and CDR2 YYDKDF (reference sequence). V was clipped by 0 bases and J by 1 base, with 15 bases between them. Here the CDR3 reads CATSRDSFGHINYGYTF. The CDR3 nucleotides read TGTGCCACCAGCAGAGATTCTTTTGGACACATTAACTATGGCTACACCTTC.

The chain combines TRBV9 with TRBJ2-3; maybe TRBD1 (6 bases). Germline V gives CDR1 SGDLS, CDR2 YYNGEE. Trimming stripped 1 base from V and 4 bases from J, with 13 bases between. This CDR3 is built from 15 residues. The CDR3, as DNA: TGTGCCAGCAGCGTAAGGTCAGGGGAAGCAGATACGCAGTATTTT. This translates into CASSVRSGEADTQYF.

This clonotype came up once. J is TRBJ1-2 and V is TRBV28; D is unclear. This CDR3 comprises 13 residues. V was trimmed by 6 bases and J by 4 bases, leaving 12 bases between them. The germline V gene encodes CDR1 MDHEN and CDR2 SYDVKM. The CDR3 sequence is CASRPRPPYGYTF. Here the CDR3 DNA reads TGTGCCAGCAGGCCCCGTCCTCCCTATGGCTACACCTTC.

The rearrangement uses TRBV5-8 and TRBJ2-3; D remains ambiguous. The CDR3 covers 14 residues. CDR1 is SGHTS and CDR2 is YDEGEE in the germline V gene. Trimming shortened V by 2 bases and J by 4 bases, and 11 bases separated the two germline ends. In nucleotides, the CDR3 is TGTGCCAGCAGCTTTGGCAGGAGCCCAGATACGCAGTATTTT. Amino acids: CASSFGRSPDTQYF.